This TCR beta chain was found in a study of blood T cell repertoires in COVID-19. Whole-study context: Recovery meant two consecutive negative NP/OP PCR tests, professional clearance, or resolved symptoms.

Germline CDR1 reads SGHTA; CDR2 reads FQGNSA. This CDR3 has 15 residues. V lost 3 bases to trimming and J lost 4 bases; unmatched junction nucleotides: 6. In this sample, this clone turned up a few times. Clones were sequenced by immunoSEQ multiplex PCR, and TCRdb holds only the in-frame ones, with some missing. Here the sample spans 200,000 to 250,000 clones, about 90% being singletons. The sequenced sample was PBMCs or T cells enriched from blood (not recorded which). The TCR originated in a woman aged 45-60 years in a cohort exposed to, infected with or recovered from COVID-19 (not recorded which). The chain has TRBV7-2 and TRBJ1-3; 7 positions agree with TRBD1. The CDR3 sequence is CASSFHRGGGNTIYF. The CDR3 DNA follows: TGTGCCAGCAGCTTCCACAGGGGAGGCGGAAACACCATATATTTT.